These 21 T cell receptor beta chains came from one sample sequenced in a study of identical twins. TCRdb re-called the 5' RACE reads with MiXCR, one entry per CDR3 protein. The data hold roughly 250,000 distinct CDR3 sequences, with over 12% observed a single time. Sequenced material: memory (CD45RO+) T cells sorted from blood. The source is a woman under 30 in good health.

This clonotype was found many times. J is TRBJ1-2 and V is TRBV20-1, with 8 bases identical to TRBD1. With 5 bases clipped from V and 8 bases from J, the junction kept 7 bases outside the gene matches. This CDR3 is 12 amino acids long. CDR1 is DFQATT, CDR2 SNEGSKA, per germline (reference sequence). This chain's CDR3 is CSAYLDRDGYTF. CDR3 nucleotides: TGCAGTGCTTACTTGGACAGGGACGGCTACACCTTC.

There are a few counts of this clonotype. The rearrangement links TRBV12-3 or TRBV12-4 to TRBJ2-7; D not certain. The CDR3 spans 14 residues. V was shortened by 4 bases and J by 0 bases, with 10 bases between the two germline ends. CDR3 nucleotide sequence: TGTGCCAGCAGTTGGGTGTCGAGCTCCTACGAGCAGTACTTC. It specifies CASSWVSSSYEQYF.

This clonotype was seen a few times. This chain uses TRBV6-2 or TRBV6-3 with TRBJ1-2; D not certain. Per the germline V gene, CDR1 is MNHEY and CDR2 is SVGEGT. V was cut by 0 bases and J by 4 bases, with 3 bases left in between. The CDR3 is 12 amino acids. CDR3 DNA: TGTGCCAGCAGTTACTCGCTCTATGGCTACACCTTC. Translating gives CASSYSLYGYTF.

This clonotype turned up a few times. The CDR3 DNA follows: TGTGCCAGCAGCTTAGTCGACCTTGGGGAGCAGTTCTTC. Its translation is CASSLVDLGEQFF. V and J are TRBV7-9 and TRBJ2-1; D unresolved. V lost 1 base and J lost 10, with 11 bases in between. This CDR3 comprises 13 residues. Germline-derived CDR1 and CDR2 are SEHNR and FQNEAQ (reference sequence).

This clonotype occurred a few times. The chain links TRBV27 to TRBJ2-3; 8 nucleotides line up with TRBD1. In germline, CDR1 is MNHEY, CDR2 SMNVEV (reference sequence). V shed 7 bases, J shed 3 bases, and the junction held 6 bases outside the gene matches. This CDR3 is built from 14 residues. The CDR3 DNA is TGTGCCAGCACCAGGGACAGGAGGACAGATACGCAGTATTTT. Its translation is CASTRDRRTDTQYF.

The chain has TRBV29-1 and TRBJ2-5; D may correspond to TRBD1 or TRBD2 (5 bases each). Germline V gives CDR1 SQVTM, CDR2 ANQGSEA. The CDR3 extends over 12 amino acids. V gave up 7 bases and J gave up 1 base, with 10 bases separating them. As DNA, the CDR3 is TGCAGCGGTACCGGGACCCAAGAGACCCAGTACTTC. This translates into CSGTGTQETQYF.

This chain connects TRBV4-3 to TRBJ2-1, with TRBD2 matching 9 bases. CDR3 size: 14 residues. The germline gives CDR1 LGHNA, CDR2 YSLEER. J was trimmed by 9 bases and V by 1 base; bases with no gene match: 4. The DNA of the CDR3 is TGCGCCAGCAGCCAAGTGATAGCGGGAGTTGAGCAGTTCTTC. This codes for CASSQVIAGVEQFF.

This clonotype has a handful of counts. This chain links TRBV3-1 with TRBJ2-2, with 8 bases lining up with TRBD2. The junction had 5 bases not matched to a gene; V was cut back by 1 base and J by 7 bases. CDR1 and CDR2 (germline): LGHDT, YNNKEL (reference sequence). The CDR3 covers 15 residues. Here the CDR3 reads CASSQAAGVIGELFF. In DNA, the CDR3 is TGTGCCAGCAGCCAAGCAGCGGGAGTAATCGGGGAGCTGTTTTTT.

This clonotype has at least ten counts. This chain joins TRBV6-4 and TRBJ2-3; TRBD1 aligns across 10 bases. V was pared by 2 bases and J by 4 bases, with 0 bases of the junction left unmatched. From germline, CDR1 is MRHNA and CDR2 SNTAGT. The CDR3 has 14 residues. The CDR3 nucleotides read TGTGCCAGCAGTGACGGGACAGGGGCAGATACGCAGTATTTT. Translating gives CASSDGTGADTQYF.

This clonotype was counted ten times or more. This chain joins TRBV20-1 and TRBJ2-1; 15 nucleotides line up with TRBD2. J lost 7 bases, V lost 5 bases, and 6 bases had no gene match. The germline gives CDR1 DFQATT, CDR2 SNEGSKA (reference sequence). The CDR3 extends over 15 amino acids. This chain's CDR3 is CSAEGLAGGLNEQFF. DNA of the CDR3: TGCAGTGCTGAAGGACTAGCGGGAGGGCTGAATGAGCAGTTCTTC.

This clonotype has a handful of counts. The V gene is TRBV28, the J gene TRBJ2-1; a possible D gene is TRBD1 (5 bases). The CDR3 totals 13 residues. Germline loops: CDR1 MDHEN, CDR2 SYDVKM. The germline V and J ends were trimmed by 8 bases and 2 bases, with 10 bases remaining between them. As DNA, the CDR3 is TGTGCCAGCTACTCAGGGACCTACAATGAGCAGTTCTTC. This sequence encodes CASYSGTYNEQFF.

This clonotype was detected many times. Compared with germline, one end of the junction differs, possibly owing to a read error. The J gene is TRBJ2-1, the V gene TRBV7-2; D unresolved. The CDR3 is 10 residues long. Germline lookup yields CDR1 SGHTA and CDR2 FQGNSA. CDR3 amino acids: CASSLSRPVF. The CDR3 nucleotides read TGTGCCAGCAGCTTATCAAGGCCAGTCTTC.

This clonotype was seen a few times. The chain links TRBV18 to TRBJ2-7; 7 nucleotides agree with TRBD1. V lost 1 base and J lost 2; bases outside the gene matches: 8. This CDR3 is 16 amino acids long. The germline V gene encodes CDR1 KGHSH and CDR2 LQKENI. CDR3 sequence (DNA): TGTGCCAGCTCACCACGATTCGGGACAGACACCTACGAGCAGTACTTC. Amino acid sequence: CASSPRFGTDTYEQYF.

This clonotype has just a few counts. The chain links TRBV6-5 to TRBJ2-5; D uncertain. Trimming took 5 bases from V and 5 from J, leaving 15 bases between them. CDR1 is MNHEY and CDR2 is SVGAGI in the germline V gene. This CDR3 has 14 amino acids. The CDR3 is CASSHVQARETQYF. CDR3 nucleotides: TGTGCCAGCAGTCACGTGCAGGCCCGGGAGACCCAGTACTTC.

This clonotype was counted only a few times. The rearrangement links TRBV5-6 to TRBJ1-3, with no clear D. V dropped 4 bases and J dropped 0 bases, with 8 bases sitting between them. CDR3 length: 14 residues. In germline, CDR1 is SGHDT, CDR2 YYEEEE. This CDR3 is CASSPINSGNTIYF. The CDR3, as DNA: TGTGCCAGCAGCCCGATTAACTCTGGAAACACCATATATTTT.

This clonotype was counted only a few times. The V call is TRBV6-5, the J call TRBJ2-1; D remains unclear. Looked up from germline, CDR1 is MNHEY and CDR2 is SVGAGI. V lost 4 bases to trimming and J lost 0 bases, with 7 bases between them. This CDR3 region has 14 residues. The CDR3 spells CASSSVSSYNEQFF. CDR3 DNA sequence: TGTGCCAGCAGTTCCGTGAGCTCCTACAATGAGCAGTTCTTC.

This chain uses TRBV6-5 with TRBJ2-2; 8 positions agree with TRBD1. V shed 0 bases and J 7 bases; nucleotides not matched to a gene: 4. This CDR3 has 15 residues. Looked up from germline, CDR1 is MNHEY and CDR2 is SVGAGI. CDR3 DNA sequence: TGTGCCAGCAGTTACTCAAATACAGGGGGCGGGGAGCTGTTTTTT. Translating gives CASSYSNTGGGELFF.

This chain joins TRBV10-3 and TRBJ2-3; D unclear. This CDR3 is built from 11 residues. V was cut by 4 bases and J by 5 bases, with 4 bases left in between. The V gene's germline CDR1 is ENHRY and CDR2 SYGVKD. The CDR3 region has the DNA TGTGCCATCAGTGTACTAGATACGCAGTATTTT. This encodes CAISVLDTQYF.

The V gene is TRBV25-1, the J gene TRBJ2-2, with TRBD1 matching 9 bases. The length of the CDR3 is 15 residues. V dropped 4 bases and J dropped 6; count of bases not matched to a gene: 6. CDR1 and CDR2 from the germline V gene are MGHDK and SYGVNS. CDR3 nucleotide sequence: TGTGCCAGCAGTGCCGGGACAGGGAGATCCGGGGAGCTGTTTTTT. This translates into CASSAGTGRSGELFF.

The rearrangement links TRBV20-1 to TRBJ2-5; TRBD2 matches at 7 bases. This CDR3 has 15 amino acids. V was pared by 2 bases and J by 5 bases, with 11 bases of the junction left unmatched. Looked up from germline, CDR1 is DFQATT and CDR2 is SNEGSKA (reference sequence). CDR3 coding DNA: TGCAGTGCTAGATTGGGGACTAATGCAGGGGAGACCCAGTACTTC. This encodes CSARLGTNAGETQYF.

The chain carries TRBV7-2 and TRBJ2-2; a possible D gene is TRBD1 (5 bases). This CDR3 is 15 amino acids long. Germline assignment: CDR1 SGHTA and CDR2 FQGNSA. Deletions cut 0 bases from V and 1 base from J, with 6 bases between. The CDR3 DNA reads TGTGCCAGCAGCTTAGCCAGGGAGAACACCGGGGAGCTGTTTTTT. Translated, it gives CASSLARENTGELFF.